What follows describes a single T cell receptor beta chain. This clone was observed once. The antigen it recognizes is unknown. No much larger clone exists at a distance of one base, and base qualities are not known. This specimen belongs to a study of blood T cell repertoires in COVID-19 (dated by TCRdb to the early 2020s). At the level of the whole study: Collaborator samples came from the United States, Italy and Spain and covered acute and convalescent phases of COVID-19. The material from the prospective study consisted of cDNA or gDNA derived from T cells, B-cell-depleted T cells, or PBMCs. Subjects who had been exposed to COVID-19, were actively infected with it, or had recovered from it provided the deeply sampled blood TCRbeta repertoires that made up the dataset. The repertoires were made available in a free public database intended to serve as a resource for research on the immune response to SARS-CoV-2. Samples came from the ongoing ImmuneRACE study (first 160 participants) plus 1,254 subjects from 6 global collaborators. The sample metadata nearly always contained a de-identified subject ID, COVID-19 status, age in years and sex. Where available, HLA class I and class II types were obtained from metadata supplied by the sample provider rather than from assay-based typing.

TCRbeta CDR3 regions were amplified from genomic DNA by means of the immunoSEQ Assay, a bias-controlled multiplex PCR. In the authors' own workflow: The number of nucleated cells in each sample was estimated by amplification of reference gene primers within the assay. To quantify the absolute abundance of each unique TCRbeta CDR3 rearrangement, sequence reads were collapsed and filtered. For each sample, productive Simpson clonality was calculated as the square root of Simpson's diversity index over productive rearrangements. In TCRdb, the immuneACCESS table is reduced to in-frame sequences with V and J assigned. These tables do not hold every clone; where another copy was compared, an unresolved V gene accounts for under half, and the others remain unexplained. The DNA was the basis for D and trimming; V, J and clone size are from that table. The sample table contains a few hundred thousand clones; only one count was recorded for 80% to 90% of them. Of the sample, approximately 6.6% falls within the top ten clones.

The investigation overall reported the following: How much clinical and demographic metadata was included differed by source and by participant, and the metadata was provided uncurated.

The germline V gene provides CDR1 SGHTA and CDR2 FQGNSA. V is cut by 4 bases and J by 3 bases, and the space between the germline ends is 15 bases. There are 15 amino acids in the CDR3, from cysteine to phenylalanine inclusive. The read is trimmed to its CDR3 DNA, 45 bases read in frame from base 1. Enrolling through a virtual design, the prospective study's participants ranged in age from about 18 to 89 years and lived across around 25 United States geographic areas. In the prospective study, participants were assigned to cohorts based on the clinical history participants reported in a screening survey and a study questionnaire. Exposed participants were defined as having been in contact with someone with a PCR-confirmed or clinician-diagnosed COVID-19 case within 2 weeks of study entry. Mobile phlebotomists in the prospective study collected whole blood, serum and a nasopharyngeal or oropharyngeal swab from every participant. Over a roughly 2-month period, participants in the prospective study had the option of providing additional blood draws and questionnaires. Before DNA extraction, blood samples from the prospective study were shipped at room temperature or frozen.

The receptor chain draws on TRBV7-2 and TRBJ1-2, and possibly TRBD1, on 5 matching bases. Sequenced input: PBMCs or T cells enriched from blood (not recorded which). The source is a woman aged 45-60 years who had been exposed to COVID-19. The CDR3 amino acid sequence is: CASSYRTGGDYGYTF. At the DNA level, the sequence is TGTGCCAGCAGCTACCGGACGGGGGGGGACTATGGCTACACCTTC.